Given below is one T cell receptor beta chain in context. The antigen is unknown. This sample was taken from a study of identifying expanded T cells in peripheral blood. Whole-study results and caveats: Across healthy donors, higher total template counts meant significantly greater roughly two-week count variance. Technical replicates showed roughly 1.2 changed clones; two weeks 15 to 20; four weeks 19.

Collection occurred without any documented infections or immune events in donors. Data came from immunoSEQ multiplex PCR; TCRdb stores just in-frame clones and leaves some out. The table shows roughly 75,000 clones, with 90% occurring only once. The V end was cut by 1 base, the J end by 6 bases, with 16 bases between. The CDR3 covers 15 residues. Germline CDR1 reads SGHAT; CDR2 reads FQDESV (reference sequence). The chain has TRBV11-1 and TRBJ2-7; tentatively, D is TRBD2 (6 bases). Sequencing used blood. The TCR comes from a person between 18 and 75 years old in good health. The CDR3 reads CASSLEAGGALEQYF. CDR3 DNA: TGTGCCAGCAGCTTAGAGGCCGGAGGGGCGCTCGAGCAGTACTTC.